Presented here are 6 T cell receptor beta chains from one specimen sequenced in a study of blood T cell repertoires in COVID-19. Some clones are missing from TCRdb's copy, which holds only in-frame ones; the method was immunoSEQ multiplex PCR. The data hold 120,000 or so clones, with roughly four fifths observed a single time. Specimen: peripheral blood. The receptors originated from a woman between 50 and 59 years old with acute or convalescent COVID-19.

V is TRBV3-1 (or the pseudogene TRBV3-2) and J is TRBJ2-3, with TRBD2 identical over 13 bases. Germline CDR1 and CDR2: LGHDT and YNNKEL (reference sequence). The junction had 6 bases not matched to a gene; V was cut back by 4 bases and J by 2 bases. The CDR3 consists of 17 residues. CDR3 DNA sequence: TGTGCCAGCAGCCCCTGGACTAGCGGGGGAGACACAGATACGCAGTATTTT. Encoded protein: CASSPWTSGGDTDTQYF.

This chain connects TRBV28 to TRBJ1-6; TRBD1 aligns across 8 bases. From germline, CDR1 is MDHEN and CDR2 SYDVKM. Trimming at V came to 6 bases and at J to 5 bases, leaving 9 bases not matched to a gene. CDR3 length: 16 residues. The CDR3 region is CASSEVQGANNSPLHF. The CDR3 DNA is TGTGCCAGCAGCGAGGTCCAGGGGGCGAATAATTCACCCCTCCACTTT.

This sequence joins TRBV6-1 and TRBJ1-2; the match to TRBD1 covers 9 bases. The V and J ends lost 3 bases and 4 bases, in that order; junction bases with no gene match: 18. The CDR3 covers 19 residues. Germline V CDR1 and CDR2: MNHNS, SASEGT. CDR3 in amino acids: CASSDLHPLKDRGFYGYTF. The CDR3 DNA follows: TGTGCCAGCAGTGATCTACATCCCCTTAAGGACAGGGGTTTCTATGGCTACACCTTC.

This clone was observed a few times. CDR3 region: CASSNDRVDEAFF. CDR3 sequence (DNA): TGTGCCAGTAGCAACGACCGGGTCGACGAAGCTTTCTTT. V and J are TRBV19 and TRBJ1-1; D remains ambiguous. This CDR3 comprises 13 residues. The ends were cut back, 6 bases at V and 8 bases at J, with 16 bases in the middle. Germline V gene data show CDR1 as LNHDA and CDR2 as SQIVND (reference sequence). The full variable domain, with the rest looked up from reference TRBV19 and TRBJ1-1, is DGGITQSPKYLFRKEGQNVTLSCEQNLNHDAMYWYRQDPGQGLRLIYYSQIVNDFQKGDIAEGYSVSREKKESFPLTVTSAQKNPTAFYLCASSNDRVDEAFFGQGTRLTVV.

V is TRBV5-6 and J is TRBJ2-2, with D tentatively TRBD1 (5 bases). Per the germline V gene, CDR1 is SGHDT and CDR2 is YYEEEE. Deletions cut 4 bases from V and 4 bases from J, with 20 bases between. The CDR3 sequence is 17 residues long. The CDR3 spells CASSIWTRRLLTGELFF. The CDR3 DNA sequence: TGTGCCAGCAGCATCTGGACACGGCGCCTACTCACCGGGGAGCTGTTTTTT.

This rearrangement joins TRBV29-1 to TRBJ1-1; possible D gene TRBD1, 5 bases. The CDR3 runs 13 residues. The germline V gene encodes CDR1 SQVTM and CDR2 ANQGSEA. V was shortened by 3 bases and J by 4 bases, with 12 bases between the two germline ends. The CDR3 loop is CSVDGRESTEAFF. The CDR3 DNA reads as TGCAGCGTTGATGGCAGGGAAAGCACTGAAGCTTTCTTT.